This is a list of T cell receptor beta chains from one sample in a study of shared clonotypes between healthy human individuals. Libraries were prepared by immunoSEQ multiplex PCR; TCRdb keeps only in-frame clonotypes and omits some of them. The sample consists of roughly 450,000 clones, 75% to 85% of them appearing once. What was sequenced was PBMCs. Receptors were obtained from a woman in her forties in good health. Some clones in this sample may be carry-over from other donors' samples. CDR3s leave out the opening cysteine and the closing phenylalanine or tryptophan. Fields, in order: V gene, J gene, CDR3 protein.

v_gene: TRBV4-3
j_gene: TRBJ1-1
CDR3aa: ASSQGWGTEAF

v_gene: TRBV18
j_gene: TRBJ1-1
CDR3aa: ASSPGGRTEAF

v_gene: TRBV6-6
j_gene: TRBJ1-1
CDR3aa: AISRGALSYNTEAF

v_gene: TRBV5-6
j_gene: TRBJ2-3
CDR3aa: ASSLMRPMADTQY

v_gene: TRBV18
j_gene: TRBJ1-1
CDR3aa: ASSLDNTEAF

v_gene: TRBV25-1
j_gene: TRBJ1-4
CDR3aa: ASSDRETNEKLF

v_gene: TRBV5-1
j_gene: TRBJ2-3
CDR3aa: ASSLGGDVVTDTQY

v_gene: TRBV10-2
j_gene: TRBJ2-1
CDR3aa: ASSASGRASSYNEQF

v_gene: TRBV7-2
j_gene: TRBJ2-7
CDR3aa: ASSLPPSVRRSYEQY

v_gene: TRBV28
j_gene: TRBJ1-1
CDR3aa: ASTGGQAGTEAF

v_gene: TRBV2
j_gene: TRBJ2-5
CDR3aa: ASSPSLAGETQY

v_gene: TRBV19
j_gene: TRBJ1-5
CDR3aa: ASTGQSSLYNQPQH

v_gene: TRBV5-1
j_gene: TRBJ1-4
CDR3aa: ASSRRGMNEKLF

v_gene: TRBV7-8
j_gene: TRBJ2-1
CDR3aa: ASSPQLGEQF

v_gene: TRBV18
j_gene: TRBJ2-4
CDR3aa: ASSPGQGVNIQY

v_gene: TRBV5-1
j_gene: TRBJ1-2
CDR3aa: ASSTDGSNYGYT

v_gene: TRBV19
j_gene: TRBJ2-7
CDR3aa: ASSILGTSYEQY

v_gene: TRBV19
j_gene: TRBJ2-3
CDR3aa: ASSITSGGTDTQY

v_gene: TRBV9
j_gene: TRBJ2-5
CDR3aa: ASSHGLGTQY

v_gene: TRBV19
j_gene: TRBJ2-3
CDR3aa: ASSTRLATSTDTQY

v_gene: TRBV11-3
j_gene: TRBJ2-1
CDR3aa: ASSLGAVAGGGYEQF

v_gene: TRBV28
j_gene: TRBJ2-3
CDR3aa: ASSLPSTGSDTQY

v_gene: TRBV19
j_gene: TRBJ1-1
CDR3aa: ASSIGALNTEAF

v_gene: TRBV7-2
j_gene: TRBJ2-3
CDR3aa: ASSLVAGLDTQY

v_gene: TRBV27
j_gene: TRBJ2-1
CDR3aa: ASSPQRLAGRNEQF

v_gene: TRBV2
j_gene: TRBJ2-3
CDR3aa: ASSEAWSSGRGDTQY

v_gene: TRBV18
j_gene: TRBJ2-1
CDR3aa: ASSPRPGTGYSSYNEQF

v_gene: TRBV6-5
j_gene: TRBJ2-7
CDR3aa: ATEVTGQGSYEQY

v_gene: TRBV30
j_gene: TRBJ1-2
CDR3aa: AWSEGARGYGYT

v_gene: TRBV5-4
j_gene: TRBJ1-4
CDR3aa: ASSLTGVNEKLF

v_gene: TRBV30
j_gene: TRBJ2-2
CDR3aa: AWSTFVPSGTGELF

v_gene: TRBV2
j_gene: TRBJ2-2
CDR3aa: ASSLQRNTGELF

v_gene: TRBV6-6
j_gene: TRBJ2-2
CDR3aa: AEGRAAGELF

v_gene: TRBV5-1
j_gene: TRBJ1-3
CDR3aa: ASTEGSSGNTIY

v_gene: TRBV28
j_gene: TRBJ2-7
CDR3aa: ASSLWEDEQY

v_gene: TRBV7-3
j_gene: TRBJ2-2
CDR3aa: ASRFRDTGELF

v_gene: TRBV7-9
j_gene: TRBJ2-5
CDR3aa: ASSPALAGGETQY

v_gene: TRBV15
j_gene: TRBJ2-1
CDR3aa: ATSSGRALVVVDEQF

v_gene: TRBV2
j_gene: TRBJ1-5
CDR3aa: ASGTLSNQPQH

v_gene: TRBV9
j_gene: TRBJ2-7
CDR3aa: ASSVAGERSYEQY

v_gene: TRBV18
j_gene: TRBJ2-2
CDR3aa: ASSPLGAAGIGPGELF

v_gene: TRBV10-3
j_gene: TRBJ2-1
CDR3aa: AISGGGFNEQF

v_gene: TRBV9
j_gene: TRBJ2-5
CDR3aa: ASSPRTGGRDRGGETQY

v_gene: TRBV6-6
j_gene: TRBJ2-2
CDR3aa: ASSHLQMKTGELF

v_gene: TRBV4-2
j_gene: TRBJ2-4
CDR3aa: ASSQELAGGYIQY

v_gene: TRBV18
j_gene: TRBJ2-1
CDR3aa: ASSGGDNEQF

v_gene: TRBV30
j_gene: TRBJ2-7
CDR3aa: AWLPRGHYEQY

v_gene: TRBV25-1
j_gene: TRBJ1-2
CDR3aa: ASSEYGRGGGYT